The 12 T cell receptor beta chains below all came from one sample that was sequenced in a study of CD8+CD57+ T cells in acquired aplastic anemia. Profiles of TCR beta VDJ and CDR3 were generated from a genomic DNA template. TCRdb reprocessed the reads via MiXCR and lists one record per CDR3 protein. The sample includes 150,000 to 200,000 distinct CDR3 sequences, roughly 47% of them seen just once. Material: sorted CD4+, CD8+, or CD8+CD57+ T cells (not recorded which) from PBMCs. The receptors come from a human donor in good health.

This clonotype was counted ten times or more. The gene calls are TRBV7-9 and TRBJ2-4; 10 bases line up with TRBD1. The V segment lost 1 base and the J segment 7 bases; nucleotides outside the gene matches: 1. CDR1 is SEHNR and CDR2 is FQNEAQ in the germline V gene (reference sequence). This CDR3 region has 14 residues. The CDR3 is CASSLVGQGNIQYF. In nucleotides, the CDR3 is TGTGCCAGCAGCTTAGTGGGACAGGGGAACATTCAGTACTTC.

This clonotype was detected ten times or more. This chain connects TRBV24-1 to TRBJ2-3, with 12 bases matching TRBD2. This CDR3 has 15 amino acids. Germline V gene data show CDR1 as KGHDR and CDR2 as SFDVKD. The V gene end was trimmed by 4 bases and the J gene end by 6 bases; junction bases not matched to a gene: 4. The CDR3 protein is CATSEPGLAGDTQYF. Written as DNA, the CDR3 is TGTGCCACCAGTGAACCGGGACTAGCGGGCGATACGCAGTATTTT.

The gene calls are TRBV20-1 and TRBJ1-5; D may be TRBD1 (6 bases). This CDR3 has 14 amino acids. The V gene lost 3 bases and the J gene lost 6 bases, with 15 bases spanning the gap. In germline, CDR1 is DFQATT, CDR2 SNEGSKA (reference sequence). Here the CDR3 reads CSARGGQGFQPQHF. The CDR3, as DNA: TGCAGTGCTAGGGGAGGGCAGGGGTTTCAGCCCCAGCATTTT.

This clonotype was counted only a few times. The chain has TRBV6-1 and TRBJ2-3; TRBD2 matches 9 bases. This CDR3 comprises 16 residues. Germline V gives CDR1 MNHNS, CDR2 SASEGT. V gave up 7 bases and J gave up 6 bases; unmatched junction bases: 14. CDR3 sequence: CASTRDSGSFADTQYF. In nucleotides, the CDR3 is TGTGCCAGCACTAGGGATAGCGGGAGTTTCGCGGATACGCAGTATTTT.

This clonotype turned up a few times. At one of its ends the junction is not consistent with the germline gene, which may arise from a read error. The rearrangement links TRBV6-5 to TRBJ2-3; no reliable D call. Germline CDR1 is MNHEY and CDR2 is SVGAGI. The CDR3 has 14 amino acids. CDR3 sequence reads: CAGSYQPQRDTQYF. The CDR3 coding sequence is TGTGCCGGCAGTTACCAACCCCAGAGGGATACGCAGTATTTT.

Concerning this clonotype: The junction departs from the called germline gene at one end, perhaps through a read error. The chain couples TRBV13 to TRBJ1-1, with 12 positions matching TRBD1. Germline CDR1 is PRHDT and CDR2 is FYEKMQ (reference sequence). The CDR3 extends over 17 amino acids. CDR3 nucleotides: TGTGCCAGCAGCTTAGTACCGGGACAGGGGGCGCGGGGTGAAGCTCTCTTT. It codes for CASSLVPGQGARGEALF.

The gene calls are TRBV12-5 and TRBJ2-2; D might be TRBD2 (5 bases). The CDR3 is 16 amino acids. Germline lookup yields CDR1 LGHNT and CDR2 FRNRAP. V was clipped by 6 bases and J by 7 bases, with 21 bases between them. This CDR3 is CASGPSGLAQGGELFF. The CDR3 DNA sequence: TGTGCTAGTGGCCCCTCTGGCCTAGCTCAAGGCGGGGAGCTGTTTTTT.

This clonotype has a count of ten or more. The CDR3 DNA reads as TGTGCCAGCAGCTTGCGGTCTAGCGGGGGGGGCACAGATACGCAGTATTTT. It specifies CASSLRSSGGGTDTQYF. The chain employs TRBV5-4 and TRBJ2-3; TRBD2 matches 12 bases. From germline, CDR1 is SGHNT and CDR2 YYREEE (reference sequence). CDR3 length: 17 residues. The J segment lost 1 base and the V segment lost 1 base, leaving 4 bases of the junction unmatched.

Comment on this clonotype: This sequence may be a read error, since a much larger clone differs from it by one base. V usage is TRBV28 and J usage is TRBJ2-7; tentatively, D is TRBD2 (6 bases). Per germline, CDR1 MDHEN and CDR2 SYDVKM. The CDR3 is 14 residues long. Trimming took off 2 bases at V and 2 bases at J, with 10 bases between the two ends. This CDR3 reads CASSLAGSTYEQYF. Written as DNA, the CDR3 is TGTGCCAGCAGTTTAGCGGGAAGTACCTACGAGCAGTACTTC.

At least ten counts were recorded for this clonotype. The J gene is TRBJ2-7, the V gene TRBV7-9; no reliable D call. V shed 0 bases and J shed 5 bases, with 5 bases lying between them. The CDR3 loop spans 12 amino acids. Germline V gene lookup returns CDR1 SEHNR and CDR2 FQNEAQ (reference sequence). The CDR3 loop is CASSLAGDEQYF. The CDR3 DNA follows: TGTGCCAGCAGCTTAGCCGGCGACGAGCAGTACTTC. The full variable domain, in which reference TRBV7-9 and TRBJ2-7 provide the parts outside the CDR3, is DTGVSQNPRHKITKRGQNVTFRCDPISEHNRLYWYRQTLGQGPEFLTYFQNEAQLEKSRLLSDRFSAERPKGSFSTLEIQRTEQGDSAMYLCASSLAGDEQYFGPGTRLTVT.

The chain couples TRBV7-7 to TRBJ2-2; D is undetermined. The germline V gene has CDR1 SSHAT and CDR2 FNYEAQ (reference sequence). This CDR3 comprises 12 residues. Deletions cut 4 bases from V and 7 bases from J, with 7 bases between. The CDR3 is CASSSSIGELFF. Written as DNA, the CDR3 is TGTGCCAGCAGCTCCTCAATCGGGGAGCTGTTTTTT. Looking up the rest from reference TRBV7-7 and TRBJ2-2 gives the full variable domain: GAGVSQSPRYKVTKRGQDVTLRCDPISSHATLYWYQQALGQGPEFLTYFNYEAQPDKSGLPSDRFSAERPEGSISTLTIQRTEQRDSAMYRCASSSSIGELFFGEGSRLTVL.

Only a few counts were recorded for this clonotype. The CDR3 coding sequence is TGTGCCAGCAGTTTAGGGGGGACGCCTGGAAACACCATATATTTT. Protein product: CASSLGGTPGNTIYF. This chain connects TRBV12-3 or TRBV12-4 to TRBJ1-3; the D gene is possibly TRBD1 (5 bases). The V end lost 1 base, the J end lost 2 bases, and 9 bases lay between the germline ends. The CDR3 covers 15 residues.